This TCR beta chain was sequenced during a study of blood T cells in healthy people across ages. A second roughly 6 to 11 cycle PCR used barcoded and J-beta primers. Each CDR3 protein gets one entry after TCRdb re-called the 5' RACE reads with MiXCR. This sample has around 1,900,000 distinct CDR3 sequences; roughly two fifths occur once, and the top ten carry under 25%. Looked up from germline, CDR1 is DFQATT and CDR2 is SNEGSKA (reference sequence). Trimming removed 4 bases from V and 7 bases from J; junction bases left unmatched: 4. The CDR3 is 12 amino acids. The material sequenced was blood. The TCR originated in a human donor in good health. The chain is built from TRBV20-1 and TRBJ1-2; 9 bases are shared with TRBD1. CDR3: CSATGTGTGYTF. The CDR3 DNA follows: TGCAGTGCTACCGGGACAGGGACTGGCTACACCTTC.